This record looks at one T cell receptor (beta chain) sequence and its context. Original analysis: Reference gene primer amplification in the assay estimated nucleated cell counts. Profiling relied on immunoSEQ multiplex PCR, and the TCRdb table lists in-frame clones only, not all of them. That table gives V, J and clone size, and the DNA gave D and trimming. Of tens of thousands of clones in the sample, around four fifths are singletons; the top ten hold roughly 6%. These data originate in a study of blood T cell repertoires in COVID-19. Study in general: Samples came from the United States, Italy and Spain, spanning acute and convalescent COVID-19.

This CDR3 has 14 residues. V lost 3 bases and J lost 0, with 9 bases in between. Germline-derived CDR1 and CDR2 are GTSNPN and SVGIG (reference sequence). The TCR sequence derives from a human donor in a cohort sampled during active COVID-19. The sample was peripheral blood. The genes are TRBV30 and TRBJ1-3; a weak D match, TRBD1 (6 bases). CDR3 in DNA: TGTGCCTGGAGCCAGACAGGCTCTGGAAACACCATATATTTT. Translation: CAWSQTGSGNTIYF.